Following are 19 T cell receptor beta chains from one sample sequenced in a study of response to subunit inactivated influenza vaccine. MiXCR was run by TCRdb on the RT-PCR reads, yielding one entry per CDR3 protein. The sample consists of under 200,000 distinct CDR3 sequences, about 12% of them appearing once. In addition, the sample was reused for a study of T cells expressing NK-cell markers. That paper states: In generating TCR beta cDNA, 5'RACE template switching with UMIs was used.

Sequencing used CD8+ T cells sorted from PBMCs, obtained roughly 12 days after vaccination. These receptors were obtained from a man aged 50-59 years who received an inactivated influenza vaccine.

The chain joins TRBV27 to TRBJ2-1, with D possibly matching TRBD2 (7 bases). V was trimmed by 7 bases and J by 6 bases, leaving 10 bases between them. The CDR3 consists of 12 residues. CDR1 and CDR2 from the germline V gene are MNHEY and SMNVEV (reference sequence). In nucleotides, the CDR3 is TGTGCCAGCAAGGGGGGGGGCAATGAGCAGTTCTTC. Residues: CASKGGGNEQFF.

This sequence joins TRBV6-2 or TRBV6-3 and TRBJ1-1; TRBD1 matches 11 bases. The germline gives CDR1 MNHEY, CDR2 SVGEGT. The V and J ends lost 6 bases and 8 bases, in that order; junction bases with no gene match: 11. The CDR3 is 15 residues long. The CDR3 here is CASRTRDRGIAEAFF. The CDR3, as DNA: TGTGCCAGCAGAACCCGGGACAGGGGGATTGCGGAAGCTTTCTTT.

This clonotype was recorded a few times. The V call is TRBV6-5, the J call TRBJ1-1; D call uncertain. The germline V gene has CDR1 MNHEY and CDR2 SVGAGI. CDR3 length: 17 residues. The V end lost 0 bases, the J end lost 2 bases, and 16 bases lay between the germline ends. CDR3 sequence (DNA): TGTGCCAGCAGTTACTCGTCCGTCGCACCCCGAAACACTGAAGCTTTCTTT. This translates into CASSYSSVAPRNTEAFF.

This clonotype was recorded a few times. The CDR3 DNA reads as TGCGCCAGCCTGGACAGGGGAGGGTACGAGCAGTACTTC. Translation gives CASLDRGGYEQYF. The chain has TRBV10-2 and TRBJ2-7; 9 bases are shared with TRBD1. Looked up from germline, CDR1 is WSHSY and CDR2 is SAAADI. The length of the CDR3 is 13 residues. The V segment lost 8 bases and the J segment 4 bases; nucleotides outside the gene matches: 6.

The chain recombines TRBV10-3 with TRBJ2-3, with D possibly being TRBD2 (5 bases). Germline loops: CDR1 ENHRY, CDR2 SYGVKD. Trimming left V 3 bases short and J 0 bases short, with 10 bases between. The CDR3 has 15 amino acids. DNA for the CDR3: TGTGCCATCAGTGAACTGTGGACTAGCACAGATACGCAGTATTTT. This codes for CAISELWTSTDTQYF.

This clonotype was found a few times. The CDR3 DNA reads as TGTGCCAGCAGTTCCCGGGACAGCCGGTGGCCCCAGCATTTT. Translating it yields CASSSRDSRWPQHF. The chain joins TRBV28 to TRBJ1-5; TRBD1 matches at 7 bases. Germline V gives CDR1 MDHEN, CDR2 SYDVKM. V lost 4 bases, J lost 9 bases, and 9 bases stayed unmatched. CDR3 length: 14 residues.

CDR3 in amino acids: CASSLGYMGLSPTDTQYF. The CDR3 coding sequence is TGTGCCAGCAGCTTAGGTTATATGGGCCTGTCCCCCACAGATACGCAGTATTTT. The chain employs TRBV11-2 and TRBJ2-3; D not certain. This CDR3 has 18 residues. Trimming left V 1 base short and J 2 bases short, with 19 bases between. Germline CDR1 and CDR2: SGHAT and FQNNGV.

The chain is built from TRBV6-5 and TRBJ2-7; a possible D gene is TRBD2 (7 bases). V was trimmed by 0 bases and J by 7 bases, leaving 16 bases between them. CDR3 length: 15 amino acids. CDR1 is MNHEY and CDR2 is SVGAGI in the germline V gene. The CDR3 loop reads CASSYSVAGAEEQYF. As DNA, the CDR3 is TGTGCCAGCAGTTACTCGGTGGCGGGGGCGGAAGAGCAGTACTTC.

V and J are TRBV7-6 and TRBJ2-7; 8 positions agree with TRBD2. V gave up 4 bases and J gave up 3 bases; unmatched junction bases: 17. The germline V gene encodes CDR1 SGHVS and CDR2 FNYEAQ. CDR3 length: 18 residues. In DNA, the CDR3 is TGTGCCAGCAGCTCTTCGCGGGGGGAACCCCCGGGAGTCTACGAGCAGTACTTC. Its protein product is CASSSSRGEPPGVYEQYF.

This chain uses TRBV6-5 with TRBJ2-1, with 15 bases lining up with TRBD2. The CDR3 spans 18 residues. Per germline, CDR1 MNHEY and CDR2 SVGAGI. The ends lost 2 bases at V and 4 bases at J; junction bases unmatched: 6. CDR3: CASSYTGTSGGNYNEQFF. The CDR3 DNA sequence: TGTGCCAGCAGTTACACCGGGACTAGCGGGGGGAATTACAATGAGCAGTTCTTC.

This clonotype occurred many times. The V gene is TRBV7-8, the J gene TRBJ2-7, with 9 bases that match TRBD2. The CDR3 sequence is 13 residues long. J was trimmed by 6 bases and V by 1 base; bases with no gene match: 1. The germline CDR1 and CDR2 sequences are SGHVS and FQNEAQ. The CDR3, as DNA: TGTGCCAGCAGCTTAGGGACTAGCGTCGAGCAGTACTTC. It is translated as CASSLGTSVEQYF.

The chain is built from TRBV29-1 and TRBJ2-7; 12 positions agree with TRBD2. The CDR3 loop spans 13 amino acids. After removal of 6 bases from V and 3 bases from J, the junction contained 3 bases not matched to a gene. Germline V CDR1 and CDR2: SQVTM, ANQGSEA. The DNA of the CDR3 is TGCAGCGTCCGGACTAGCGGGATCTACGAGCAGTACTTC. This sequence encodes CSVRTSGIYEQYF.

This clonotype appeared many times. This CDR3 is CASSLVPGQGGKTQYF. The CDR3 DNA is TGTGCCAGCAGCTTAGTCCCGGGACAGGGTGGCAAGACCCAGTACTTC. V and J are TRBV7-9 and TRBJ2-5, with 9 bases fitting TRBD1. V gave up 1 base and J gave up 6 bases; unmatched junction bases: 9. The CDR3 length is 16 residues. Germline V gives CDR1 SEHNR, CDR2 FQNEAQ (reference sequence).

The chain has TRBV16 and TRBJ1-4, with unresolved D. The CDR3 consists of 14 residues. V lost 0 bases, J lost 7 bases, and 9 bases lay in between. CDR1 is KGHSY, CDR2 FQNENV, per germline. CDR3 sequence: CASSQSMGREKLFF. CDR3 coding DNA: TGTGCCAGCAGCCAATCAATGGGCCGTGAAAAACTGTTTTTT.

The chain has TRBV11-2 and TRBJ2-2, with a weak D call TRBD2 (6 bases). CDR1 is SGHAT, CDR2 FQNNGV, per germline. V was trimmed by 6 bases and J by 0 bases, leaving 17 bases between them. The length of the CDR3 is 17 residues. CDR3 in amino acids: CASRLGTGPTNTGELFF. The CDR3 bases are TGTGCCAGCAGACTAGGGACTGGGCCTACGAACACCGGGGAGCTGTTTTTT.

The chain joins TRBV5-6 to TRBJ2-5, with 9 bases aligning to TRBD2. CDR3 length: 16 amino acids. Germline values: CDR1 SGHDT, CDR2 YYEEEE. V gave up 0 bases and J gave up 3 bases; unmatched junction bases: 6. CDR3 nucleotides: TGTGCCAGCAGCTTGGGACTAGCGGAGACCAAAGAGACCCAGTACTTC. The encoded protein is CASSLGLAETKETQYF.

This clonotype was seen only a few times. The CDR3 loop reads CASSSTSGGPLDTQYF. For the CDR3, the DNA is TGTGCCAGCAGCTCCACTAGCGGGGGACCTCTAGATACGCAGTATTTT. The chain links TRBV7-9 to TRBJ2-3; 11 bases are shared with TRBD2. CDR3 size: 16 residues. Germline V gene sequence: CDR1 SEHNR, CDR2 FQNEAQ (reference sequence). After removal of 4 bases from V and 5 bases from J, the junction contained 8 bases not matched to a gene. Based on the CDR3 plus reference TRBV7-9 and TRBJ2-3, the full variable domain is DTGVSQNPRHKITKRGQNVTFRCDPISEHNRLYWYRQTLGQGPEFLTYFQNEAQLEKSRLLSDRFSAERPKGSFSTLEIQRTEQGDSAMYLCASSSTSGGPLDTQYFGPGTRLTVL.

This clonotype appeared a few times. The chain uses TRBV12-3 or TRBV12-4 and TRBJ2-1; 10 bases are a match to TRBD2. Trimming took 0 bases from V and 5 from J; bases not matched to a gene: 7. CDR3 length equals 17 residues. CDR3 DNA: TGTGCCAGCAGTTTAGCAGTAGCGGGAGGTGTGGACAATGAGCAGTTCTTC. Its protein is CASSLAVAGGVDNEQFF.

This chain joins TRBV6-1 and TRBJ2-2; D assignment may be TRBD1 or TRBD2 (5 bases each). The CDR3 is made up of 16 amino acids. Trimming shortened V by 10 bases and J by 5 bases, and 23 bases separated the two germline ends. CDR1 and CDR2 from the germline V gene are MNHNS and SASEGT. Here the CDR3 reads CATLVGTGPYTGELFF. DNA for the CDR3: TGTGCCACCCTCGTCGGAACGGGGCCGTATACCGGGGAGCTGTTTTTT.